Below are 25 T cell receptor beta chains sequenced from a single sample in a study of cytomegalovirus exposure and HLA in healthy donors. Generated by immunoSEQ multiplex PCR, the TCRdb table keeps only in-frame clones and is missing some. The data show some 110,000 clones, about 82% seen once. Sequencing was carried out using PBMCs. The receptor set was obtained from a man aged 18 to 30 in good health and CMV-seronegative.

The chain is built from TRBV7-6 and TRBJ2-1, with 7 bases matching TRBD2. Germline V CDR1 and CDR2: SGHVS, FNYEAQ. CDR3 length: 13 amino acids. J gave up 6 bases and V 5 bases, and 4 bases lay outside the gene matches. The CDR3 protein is CASSPGGGNEQFF. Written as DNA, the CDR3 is TGTGCCAGCAGCCCTGGGGGGGGCAATGAGCAGTTCTTC. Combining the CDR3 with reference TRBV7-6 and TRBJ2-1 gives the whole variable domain GAGVSQSPRYKVTKRGQDVALRCDPISGHVSLYWYRQALGQGPEFLTYFNYEAQQDKSGLPNDRFSAERPEGSISTLTIQRTEQRDSAMYRCASSPGGGNEQFFGPGTRLTVL.

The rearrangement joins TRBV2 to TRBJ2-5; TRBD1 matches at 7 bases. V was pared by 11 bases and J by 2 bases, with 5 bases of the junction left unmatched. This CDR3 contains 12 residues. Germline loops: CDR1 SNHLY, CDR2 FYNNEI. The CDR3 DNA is TGTGCCGGCCGGGACAGACAAGAGACCCAGTACTTC. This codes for CAGRDRQETQYF.

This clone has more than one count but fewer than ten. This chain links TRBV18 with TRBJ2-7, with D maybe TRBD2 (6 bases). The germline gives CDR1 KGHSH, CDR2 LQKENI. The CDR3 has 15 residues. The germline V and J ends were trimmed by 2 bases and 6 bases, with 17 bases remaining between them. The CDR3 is CASSPGFGAAGEQYF. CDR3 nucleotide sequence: TGTGCCAGCTCACCAGGGTTCGGGGCAGCGGGCGAGCAGTACTTC.

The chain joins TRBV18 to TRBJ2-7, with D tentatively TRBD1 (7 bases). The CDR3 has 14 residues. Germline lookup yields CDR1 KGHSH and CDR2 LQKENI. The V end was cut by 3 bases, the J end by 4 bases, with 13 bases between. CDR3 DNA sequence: TGTGCCAGCTCACCTGGAGGGGGCCAGTACGAGCAGTACTTC. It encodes CASSPGGGQYEQYF.

This CDR3 reads CASSQAMTSGGAVPYEQYF. In nucleotides, the CDR3 is TGTGCCAGCAGCCAGGCTATGACTAGCGGGGGGGCCGTACCCTACGAGCAGTACTTC. The chain carries TRBV4-2 and TRBJ2-7, with 14 nucleotides matching TRBD2. Trimming at V came to 3 bases and at J to 2 bases, leaving 12 bases not matched to a gene. The CDR3 consists of 19 residues. Per germline, CDR1 LGHNA and CDR2 YNFKEQ.

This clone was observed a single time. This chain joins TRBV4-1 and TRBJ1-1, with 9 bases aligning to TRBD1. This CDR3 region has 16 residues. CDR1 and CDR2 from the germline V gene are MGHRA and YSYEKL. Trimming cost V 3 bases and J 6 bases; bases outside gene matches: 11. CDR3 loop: CASSHPSGTGSPEAFF. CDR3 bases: TGCGCCAGCAGCCACCCCTCGGGGACAGGGTCCCCTGAAGCTTTCTTT.

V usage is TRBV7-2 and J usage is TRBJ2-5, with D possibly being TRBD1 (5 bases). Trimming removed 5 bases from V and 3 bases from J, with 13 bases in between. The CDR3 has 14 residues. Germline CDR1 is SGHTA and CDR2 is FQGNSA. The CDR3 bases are TGTGCCAGCAGCCTGTTCGACAGAGAAGAGACCCAGTACTTC. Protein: CASSLFDREETQYF.

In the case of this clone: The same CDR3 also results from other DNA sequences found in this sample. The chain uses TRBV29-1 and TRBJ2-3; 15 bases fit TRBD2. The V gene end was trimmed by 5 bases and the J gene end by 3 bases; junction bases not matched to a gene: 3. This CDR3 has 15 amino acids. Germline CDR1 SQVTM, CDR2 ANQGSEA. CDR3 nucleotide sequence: TGCAGCGTTCTGGGGACTAGCGGGAGGACAGATACGCAGTATTTT. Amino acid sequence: CSVLGTSGRTDTQYF.

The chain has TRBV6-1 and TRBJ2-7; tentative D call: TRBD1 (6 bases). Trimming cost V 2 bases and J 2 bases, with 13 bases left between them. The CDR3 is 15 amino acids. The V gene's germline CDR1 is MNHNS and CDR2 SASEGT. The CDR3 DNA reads TGTGCCAGCAGTGAATGGGCAGGGGCACCCTACGAGCAGTACTTC. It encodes CASSEWAGAPYEQYF.

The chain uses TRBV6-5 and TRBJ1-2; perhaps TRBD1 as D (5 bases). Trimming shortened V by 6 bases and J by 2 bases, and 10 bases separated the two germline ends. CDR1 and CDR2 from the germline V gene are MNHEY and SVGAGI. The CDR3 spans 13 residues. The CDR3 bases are TGTGCCAGCAGCCGCTCAGGGAACTATGGCTACACCTTC. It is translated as CASSRSGNYGYTF.

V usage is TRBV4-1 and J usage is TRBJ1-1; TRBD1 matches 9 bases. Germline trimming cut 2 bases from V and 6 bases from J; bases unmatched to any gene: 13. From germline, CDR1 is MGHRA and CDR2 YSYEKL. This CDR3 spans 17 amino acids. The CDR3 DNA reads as TGCGCCAGCAGCCAAAACCCGGGACAGGGTCCATGGGCTGAAGCTTTCTTT. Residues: CASSQNPGQGPWAEAFF.

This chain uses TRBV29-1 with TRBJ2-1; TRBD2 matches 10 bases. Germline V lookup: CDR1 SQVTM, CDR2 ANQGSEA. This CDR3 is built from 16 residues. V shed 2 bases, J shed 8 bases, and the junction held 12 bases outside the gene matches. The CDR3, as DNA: TGCAGCGTTGAACTGGGTTGGCTAGCGGGAGAGGATGAGCAGTTCTTC. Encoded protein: CSVELGWLAGEDEQFF.

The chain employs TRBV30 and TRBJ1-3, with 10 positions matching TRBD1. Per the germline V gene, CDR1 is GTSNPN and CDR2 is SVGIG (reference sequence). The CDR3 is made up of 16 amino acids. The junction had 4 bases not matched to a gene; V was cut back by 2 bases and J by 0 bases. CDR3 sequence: CAWSKGQGVSGNTIYF. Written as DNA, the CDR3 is TGTGCCTGGAGTAAAGGACAGGGGGTCTCTGGAAACACCATATATTTT.

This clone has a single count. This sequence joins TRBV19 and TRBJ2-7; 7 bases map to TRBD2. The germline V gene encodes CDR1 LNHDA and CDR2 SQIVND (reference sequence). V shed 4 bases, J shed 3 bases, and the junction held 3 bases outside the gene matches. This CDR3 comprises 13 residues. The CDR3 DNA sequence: TGTGCCAGTAGTAGCGGGGGAAACTACGAGCAGTACTTC. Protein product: CASSSGGNYEQYF. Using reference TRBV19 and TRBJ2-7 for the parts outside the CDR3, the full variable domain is DGGITQSPKYLFRKEGQNVTLSCEQNLNHDAMYWYRQDPGQGLRLIYYSQIVNDFQKGDIAEGYSVSREKKESFPLTVTSAQKNPTAFYLCASSSGGNYEQYFGPGTRLTVT.

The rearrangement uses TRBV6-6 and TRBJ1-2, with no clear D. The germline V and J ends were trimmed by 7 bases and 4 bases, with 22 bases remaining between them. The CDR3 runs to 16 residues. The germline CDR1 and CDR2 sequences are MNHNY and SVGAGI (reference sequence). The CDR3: CASTLTPTAGSYGYTF. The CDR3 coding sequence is TGTGCCAGCACACTCACTCCCACAGCAGGATCCTATGGCTACACCTTC.

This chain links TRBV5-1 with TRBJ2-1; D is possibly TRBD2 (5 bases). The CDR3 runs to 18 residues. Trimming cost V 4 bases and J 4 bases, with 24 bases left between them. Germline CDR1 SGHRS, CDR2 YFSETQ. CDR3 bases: TGCGCCAGCAGCGTCCGAATCAATAGTATCGGGGAATACAATGAGCAGTTCTTC. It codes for CASSVRINSIGEYNEQFF. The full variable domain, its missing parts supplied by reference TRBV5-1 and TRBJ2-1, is KAGVTQTPRYLIKTRGQQVTLSCSPISGHRSVSWYQQTPGQGLQFLFEYFSETQRNKGNFPGRFSGRQFSNSRSEMNVSTLELGDSALYLCASSVRINSIGEYNEQFFGPGTRLTVL.

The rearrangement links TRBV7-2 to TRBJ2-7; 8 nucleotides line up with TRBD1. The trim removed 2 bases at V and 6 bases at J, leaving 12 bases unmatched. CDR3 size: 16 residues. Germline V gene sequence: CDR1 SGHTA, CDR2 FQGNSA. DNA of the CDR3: TGTGCCAGCAGCTTAAAGCTTCGGCAGGGGGCGGGCGAGCAGTACTTC. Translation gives CASSLKLRQGAGEQYF.

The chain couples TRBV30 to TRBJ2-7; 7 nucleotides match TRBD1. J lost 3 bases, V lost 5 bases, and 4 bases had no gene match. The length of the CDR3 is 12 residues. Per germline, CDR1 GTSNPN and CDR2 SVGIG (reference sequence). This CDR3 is CAWARQGYEQYF. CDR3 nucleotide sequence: TGTGCCTGGGCAAGACAGGGCTACGAGCAGTACTTC.

The CDR3 loop reads CASREINEKLFF. CDR3 coding DNA: TGTGCCAGCAGGGAGATTAATGAAAAACTGTTTTTT. The rearrangement uses TRBV2 and TRBJ1-4; the D is unclear. Trimming left V 6 bases short and J 4 bases short, with 6 bases between. CDR1 and CDR2 from the germline V gene are SNHLY and FYNNEI. The CDR3 consists of 12 residues.

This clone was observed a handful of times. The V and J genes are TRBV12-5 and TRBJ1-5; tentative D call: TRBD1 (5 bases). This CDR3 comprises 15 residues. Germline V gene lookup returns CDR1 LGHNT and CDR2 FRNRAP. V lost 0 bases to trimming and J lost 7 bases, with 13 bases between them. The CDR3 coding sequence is TGTGCTAGTGGTTTGGTTCTCGGGACTCTGCAGCCCCAGCATTTT. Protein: CASGLVLGTLQPQHF.

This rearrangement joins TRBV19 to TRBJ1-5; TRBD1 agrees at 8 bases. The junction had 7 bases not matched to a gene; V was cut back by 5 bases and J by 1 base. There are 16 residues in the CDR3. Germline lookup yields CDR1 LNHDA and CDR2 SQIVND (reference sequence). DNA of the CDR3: TGTGCCAGTAGTCAGCGACAGGGGAGAAGCAATCAGCCCCAGCATTTT. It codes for CASSQRQGRSNQPQHF. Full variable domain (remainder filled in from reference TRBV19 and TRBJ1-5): DGGITQSPKYLFRKEGQNVTLSCEQNLNHDAMYWYRQDPGQGLRLIYYSQIVNDFQKGDIAEGYSVSREKKESFPLTVTSAQKNPTAFYLCASSQRQGRSNQPQHFGDGTRLSIL.

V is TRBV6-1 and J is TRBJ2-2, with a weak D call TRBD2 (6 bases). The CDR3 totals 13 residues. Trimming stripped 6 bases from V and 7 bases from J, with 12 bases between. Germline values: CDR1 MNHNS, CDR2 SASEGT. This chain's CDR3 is CASSGAGNGELFF. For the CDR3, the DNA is TGTGCCAGCAGCGGTGCGGGGAACGGGGAGCTGTTTTTT.

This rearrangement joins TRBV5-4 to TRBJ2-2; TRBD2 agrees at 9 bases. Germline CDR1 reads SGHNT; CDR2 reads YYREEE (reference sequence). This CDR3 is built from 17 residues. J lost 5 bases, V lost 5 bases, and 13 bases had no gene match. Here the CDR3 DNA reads TGTGCCAGCAGAGAGCAAGCGGGAGGCGGGAGGACCGGGGAGCTGTTTTTT. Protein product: CASREQAGGGRTGELFF. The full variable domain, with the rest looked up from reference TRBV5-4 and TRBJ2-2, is ETGVTQSPTHLIKTRGQQVTLRCSSQSGHNTVSWYQQALGQGPQFIFQYYREEENGRGNFPPRFSGLQFPNYSSELNVNALELDDSALYLCASREQAGGGRTGELFFGEGSRLTVL.

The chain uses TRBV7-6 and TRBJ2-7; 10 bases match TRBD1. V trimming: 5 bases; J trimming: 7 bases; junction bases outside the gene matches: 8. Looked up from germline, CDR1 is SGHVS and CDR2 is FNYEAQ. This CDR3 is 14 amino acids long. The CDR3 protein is CASSVDRGVREQYF. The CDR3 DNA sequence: TGTGCCAGCAGCGTGGACAGGGGGGTTAGGGAGCAGTACTTC.

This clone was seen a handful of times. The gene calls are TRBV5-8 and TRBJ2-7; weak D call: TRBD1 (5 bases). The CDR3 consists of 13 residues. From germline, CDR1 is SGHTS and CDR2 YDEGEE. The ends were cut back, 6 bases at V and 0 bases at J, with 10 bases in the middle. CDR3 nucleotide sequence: TGTGCCAGCATGGCAGGGCACTCCTACGAGCAGTACTTC. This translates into CASMAGHSYEQYF.